This T cell receptor (beta chain) originates from a study of CD8+ T cells in alopecia areata. In the study overall: Tofacitinib therapy took 6 to 18 months; 6 months off drug came after.

The ends were cut back, 5 bases at V and 3 bases at J, with 13 bases in the middle. Germline V gives CDR1 LGHNA, CDR2 YNFKEQ. The CDR3 is 14 amino acids. Whole-study results and caveats: Mouse data revealed clearer TCR sharing than patient data did, a gap possibly tied to HLA.

Obtained from alopecia areata patients were lesional scalp punch biopsies along with peripheral blood. RNA extraction and reverse transcription yielded cDNA as sequencing template. The table came from immunoSEQ multiplex PCR; TCRdb's copy has only in-frame clones and leaves some out. Seen here are 130,000 to 150,000 clones, approximately 49% observed once, and the top ten hold 0.99%. A single count supports this clone. Its antigen is as yet unknown. Sequencing was performed on CD4+ T cells sorted from blood, taken at week 0. This clonotype originated in a human donor with alopecia areata. The rearrangement joins TRBV4-2 to TRBJ1-1; D gene ambiguous. The CDR3 nucleotides read TGTGCCAGCAGCGTAAGAGGCAGCGACACTGAAGCTTTCTTT. Translating it yields CASSVRGSDTEAFF.